Below, 18 T cell receptor beta chains from the same sample are listed, as sequenced in a study of T-cell memory formation after mild COVID-19. TCRdb independently ran MiXCR on the 5' RACE reads; one entry per CDR3 protein. Of roughly 620,000 distinct CDR3 sequences listed, 15% to 20% are singletons. The sequenced sample was PBMCs or a T cell subset sorted from them (not recorded which). The receptors derive from an adult woman who had mild COVID-19 (a few samples of this study predate the infection). Cell type and time point are not known.

This clonotype has a handful of counts. This rearrangement joins TRBV20-1 to TRBJ1-1; 9 bases are a match to TRBD1. This CDR3 spans 15 amino acids. The germline V gene has CDR1 DFQATT and CDR2 SNEGSKA (reference sequence). The junction had 10 bases not matched to a gene; V was cut back by 3 bases and J by 5 bases. This CDR3 reads CSASLWGTGRTEAFF. The DNA of the CDR3 is TGCAGTGCTAGCCTATGGGGGACAGGGAGGACTGAAGCTTTCTTT.

This clonotype turned up a few times. The V call is TRBV9, the J call TRBJ1-2; TRBD1 might be the D (5 bases). V lost 2 bases, J lost 3 bases, and 20 bases lay in between. This CDR3 region has 17 residues. From germline, CDR1 is SGDLS and CDR2 YYNGEE. Here the CDR3 DNA reads TGTGCCAGCAGCGTCATCCCGGGTGGGGACGCGTACTATGGCTACACCTTC. Translated, it gives CASSVIPGGDAYYGYTF.

This clonotype has at least ten counts. The V gene is TRBV6-2 or TRBV6-3, the J gene TRBJ2-6; D uncertain. V was cut by 9 bases and J by 0 bases, with 6 bases left in between. Germline assignment: CDR1 MNHEY and CDR2 SVGEGT. This CDR3 has 13 residues. The DNA for the CDR3 is TGTGCCAGTAGCTACTCTGGGGCCAACGTCCTGACTTTC. This encodes CASSYSGANVLTF.

V is TRBV3-1 and J is TRBJ1-1; no clear D. Germline-derived CDR1 and CDR2 are LGHDT and YNNKEL (reference sequence). The CDR3 sequence is 16 residues long. V lost 5 bases to trimming and J lost 0 bases, with 16 bases between them. The CDR3 region has the DNA TGTGCCAGCAGCGAAGTTTTTTTAGCTATGAACACTGAAGCTTTCTTT. It codes for CASSEVFLAMNTEAFF.

This clonotype has only a few counts. The chain links TRBV29-1 to TRBJ2-3; 8 bases agree with TRBD1. The CDR3 spans 14 residues. Germline V gene lookup returns CDR1 SQVTM and CDR2 ANQGSEA. Trimming at V came to 4 bases and at J to 3 bases, leaving 6 bases not matched to a gene. The chain's CDR3 is CSVGRTGRTDTQYF. CDR3 DNA: TGCAGCGTTGGCCGGACAGGGAGAACAGATACGCAGTATTTT.

The chain recombines TRBV12-3 or TRBV12-4 with TRBJ2-7, with D possibly TRBD2 on 7 matching bases. Trimming stripped 5 bases from V and 13 bases from J, with 24 bases between. CDR3 size: 14 residues. The CDR3 region is CASSLTGGGALLYF. Written as DNA, the CDR3 is TGTGCCAGCAGTCTGACTGGTGGGGGGGCGCTCCTATACTTC.

This clonotype was observed a handful of times. V and J are TRBV12-3 or TRBV12-4 and TRBJ2-1; 8 bases match TRBD2. V trimming: 8 bases; J trimming: 3 bases; junction bases outside the gene matches: 15. The CDR3 length is 17 residues. CDR3 nucleotides: TGTGCCAGCTCCCCCCCCGGGACTAGTGTTCTCTACAATGAGCAGTTCTTC. It is translated as CASSPPGTSVLYNEQFF.

This clonotype was seen ten or more times. V is TRBV5-1 and J is TRBJ1-1; D perhaps matches TRBD1 (5 bases). Germline V gene sequence: CDR1 SGHRS, CDR2 YFSETQ. This CDR3 region has 15 residues. The ends were cut back, 1 base at V and 1 base at J, with 11 bases in the middle. CDR3 in DNA: TGCGCCAGCAGCTTGACGGGGCAGGCGAACACTGAAGCTTTCTTT. Its protein product is CASSLTGQANTEAFF. Complete variable domain (other parts from reference TRBV5-1 and TRBJ1-1): KAGVTQTPRYLIKTRGQQVTLSCSPISGHRSVSWYQQTPGQGLQFLFEYFSETQRNKGNFPGRFSGRQFSNSRSEMNVSTLELGDSALYLCASSLTGQANTEAFFGQGTRLTVV.

The chain is built from TRBV5-6 and TRBJ2-1, with 12 bases matching TRBD2. The germline V gene has CDR1 SGHDT and CDR2 YYEEEE. CDR3 length: 16 amino acids. V was pared by 4 bases and J by 4 bases, with 6 bases of the junction left unmatched. The CDR3 reads CASSLLAGGIYNEQFF. CDR3 nucleotides: TGTGCCAGCAGCCTGCTAGCGGGAGGGATATACAATGAGCAGTTCTTC.

Only a few counts were recorded for this clonotype. The chain carries TRBV5-4 and TRBJ2-2; D remains ambiguous. The CDR3 loop spans 15 amino acids. V was cut by 4 bases and J by 1 base, with 11 bases left in between. Germline V gene sequence: CDR1 SGHNT, CDR2 YYREEE (reference sequence). In DNA form, the CDR3 reads TGTGCCAGCAGCCCCGCCCCCCAGAACACCGGGGAGCTGTTTTTT. It is translated as CASSPAPQNTGELFF.

The chain employs TRBV5-1 and TRBJ2-3; 7 bases fit TRBD1. CDR3 size: 18 residues. The germline CDR1 and CDR2 sequences are SGHRS and YFSETQ. J lost 2 bases, V lost 3 bases, and 15 bases had no gene match. The CDR3 nucleotides read TGCGCCAGCAGCTCCCGGTACGACACAGGGGAATACACAGATACGCAGTATTTT. As protein: CASSSRYDTGEYTDTQYF. The whole variable domain, remainder taken from reference TRBV5-1 and TRBJ2-3, is KAGVTQTPRYLIKTRGQQVTLSCSPISGHRSVSWYQQTPGQGLQFLFEYFSETQRNKGNFPGRFSGRQFSNSRSEMNVSTLELGDSALYLCASSSRYDTGEYTDTQYFGPGTRLTVL.

The chain uses TRBV20-1 and TRBJ1-2; D may be TRBD1 (6 bases). The CDR3 spans 17 residues. CDR1 and CDR2 (germline): DFQATT, SNEGSKA (reference sequence). Deletions cut 1 base from V and 3 bases from J, with 21 bases between. CDR3 loop: CSARVLRVGEGDYGYTF. The CDR3 DNA is TGCAGTGCTAGAGTCCTACGTGTAGGGGAGGGGGACTATGGCTACACCTTC.

The J gene is TRBJ1-2, the V gene TRBV5-4; no reliable D call. Trimming cost V 1 base and J 3 bases, with 7 bases left between them. The CDR3 consists of 13 residues. Germline V gene sequence: CDR1 SGHNT, CDR2 YYREEE (reference sequence). CDR3 sequence reads: CASSLTRDYGYTF. The CDR3, as DNA: TGTGCCAGCAGCTTGACTCGGGACTATGGCTACACCTTC.

J is TRBJ2-7 and V is TRBV25-1; D is possibly TRBD1 (6 bases). Trimming cost V 6 bases and J 0 bases, with 15 bases left between them. The CDR3 runs 15 residues. Germline V gene sequence: CDR1 MGHDK, CDR2 SYGVNS. The CDR3 is CASSPAQDSSYEQYF. CDR3 sequence (DNA): TGTGCCAGCAGCCCCGCGCAGGACAGCTCCTACGAGCAGTACTTC.

This rearrangement joins TRBV30 to TRBJ2-2; D gene unclear. This CDR3 has 12 amino acids. Trimming removed 1 base from V and 7 bases from J, with 7 bases in between. Germline V lookup: CDR1 GTSNPN, CDR2 SVGIG (reference sequence). CDR3 bases: TGTGCCTGGAGTGAGGGTGTCGGGGAGCTGTTTTTT. Translating it yields CAWSEGVGELFF.

This clonotype was seen a few times. The rearrangement uses TRBV20-1 and TRBJ1-5; no clear D. V dropped 5 bases and J dropped 0 bases, with 14 bases sitting between them. Per the germline V gene, CDR1 is DFQATT and CDR2 is SNEGSKA (reference sequence). The CDR3 has 15 amino acids. The CDR3 protein is CSAGSGSYSNQPQHF. The CDR3 region has the DNA TGCAGTGCTGGTTCAGGTAGTTATAGCAATCAGCCCCAGCATTTT.

This sequence joins TRBV3-1 and TRBJ2-1, with unresolved D. Deletions cut 0 bases from V and 6 bases from J, with 12 bases between. Germline lookup yields CDR1 LGHDT and CDR2 YNNKEL (reference sequence). This CDR3 contains 15 residues. CDR3 in DNA: TGTGCCAGCAGCCAAGATTGGCAGTTTCTCAATGAGCAGTTCTTC. It codes for CASSQDWQFLNEQFF.

This clonotype was recorded a few times. The J gene is TRBJ1-2, the V gene TRBV5-8; D uncertain. The CDR3 consists of 17 residues. Germline CDR1 SGHTS, CDR2 YDEGEE. V dropped 2 bases and J dropped 4 bases, with 21 bases sitting between them. The CDR3 here is CASSLTPNTMWGYGYTF. The CDR3 DNA reads as TGTGCCAGCAGCTTAACCCCTAATACTATGTGGGGCTATGGCTACACCTTC.